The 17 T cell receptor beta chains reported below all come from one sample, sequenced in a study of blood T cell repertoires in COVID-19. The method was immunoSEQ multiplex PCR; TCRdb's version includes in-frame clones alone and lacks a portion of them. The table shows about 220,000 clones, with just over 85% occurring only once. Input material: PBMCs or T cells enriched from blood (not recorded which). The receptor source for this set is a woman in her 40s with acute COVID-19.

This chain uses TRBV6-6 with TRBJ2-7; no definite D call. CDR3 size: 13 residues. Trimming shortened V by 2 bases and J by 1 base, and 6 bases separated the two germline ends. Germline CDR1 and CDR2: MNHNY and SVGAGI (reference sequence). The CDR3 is CASSYEVSYEQYF. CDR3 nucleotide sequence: TGTGCCAGCAGTTACGAGGTTTCCTACGAGCAGTACTTC.

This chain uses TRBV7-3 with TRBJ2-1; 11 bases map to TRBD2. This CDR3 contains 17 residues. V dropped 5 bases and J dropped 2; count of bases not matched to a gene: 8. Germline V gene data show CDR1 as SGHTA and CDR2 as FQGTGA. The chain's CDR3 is CASSIAPSGGPYNEQFF. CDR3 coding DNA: TGTGCCAGCAGCATCGCGCCTAGCGGGGGGCCCTACAATGAGCAGTTCTTC.

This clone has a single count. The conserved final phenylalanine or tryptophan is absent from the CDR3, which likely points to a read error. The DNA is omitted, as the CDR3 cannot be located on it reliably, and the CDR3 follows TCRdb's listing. CDR3 amino acids: CIKKATGLAGGQTD. This sequence joins TRBV29-1 and TRBJ2-7; the D call of TRBD2 is as the table states it, not checked on the DNA. The CDR3 is 14 amino acids long, termini counted. CDR1 and CDR2 (germline): SQVTM, ANQGSEA.

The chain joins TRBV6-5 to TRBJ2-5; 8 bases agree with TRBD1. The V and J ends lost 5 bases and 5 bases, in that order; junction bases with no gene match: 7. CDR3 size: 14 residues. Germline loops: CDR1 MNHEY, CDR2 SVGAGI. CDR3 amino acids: CASSQPGGWETQYF. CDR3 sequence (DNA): TGTGCCAGCAGTCAACCAGGGGGCTGGGAGACCCAGTACTTC.

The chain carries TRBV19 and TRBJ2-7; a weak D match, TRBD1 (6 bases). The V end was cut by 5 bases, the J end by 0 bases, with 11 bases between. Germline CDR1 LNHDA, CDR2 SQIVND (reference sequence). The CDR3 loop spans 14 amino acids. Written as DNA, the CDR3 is TGTGCCAGTAGTCTCCCGGACAGCTCCTACGAGCAGTACGTC. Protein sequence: CASSLPDSSYEQYV.

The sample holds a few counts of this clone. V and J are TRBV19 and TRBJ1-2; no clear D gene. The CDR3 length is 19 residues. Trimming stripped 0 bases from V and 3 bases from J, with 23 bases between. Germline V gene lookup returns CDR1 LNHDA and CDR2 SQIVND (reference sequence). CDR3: CASSIDLSGGSRPYYGYTF. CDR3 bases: TGTGCCAGTAGTATAGACCTCAGTGGCGGCAGTCGGCCGTACTATGGCTACACCTTC.

CDR3 sequence reads: CASSQDSSYNSPLHF. CDR3 nucleotides: TGTGCCAGCAGCCAAGACAGCTCCTATAATTCACCCCTCCACTTT. The J gene is TRBJ1-6, the V gene TRBV3-1 (or the pseudogene TRBV3-2), with unresolved D. V lost 0 bases to trimming and J lost 0 bases, with 3 bases between them. CDR3 length: 15 residues. The germline V gene has CDR1 LGHDT and CDR2 YNNKEL (reference sequence).

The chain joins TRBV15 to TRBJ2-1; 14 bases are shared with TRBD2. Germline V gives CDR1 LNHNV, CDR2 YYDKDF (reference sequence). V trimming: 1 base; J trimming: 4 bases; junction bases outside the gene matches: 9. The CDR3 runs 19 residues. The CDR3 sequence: CATSRVIGTSGGPYNEQFF. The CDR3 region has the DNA TGTGCCACCAGCAGAGTTATTGGGACTAGCGGGGGCCCATACAATGAGCAGTTCTTC.

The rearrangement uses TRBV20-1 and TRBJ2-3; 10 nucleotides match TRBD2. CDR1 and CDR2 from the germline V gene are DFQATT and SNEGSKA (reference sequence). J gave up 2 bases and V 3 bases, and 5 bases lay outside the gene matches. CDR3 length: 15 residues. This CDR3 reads CSASSLAGVTDTQYF. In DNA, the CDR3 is TGCAGTGCTAGTTCCCTAGCGGGGGTCACAGATACGCAGTATTTT.

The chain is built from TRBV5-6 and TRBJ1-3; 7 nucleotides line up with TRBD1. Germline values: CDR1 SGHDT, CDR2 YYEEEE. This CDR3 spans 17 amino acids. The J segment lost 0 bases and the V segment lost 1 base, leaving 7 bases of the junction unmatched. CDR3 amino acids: CASSLFGQANSGNTIYF. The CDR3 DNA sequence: TGTGCCAGCAGCTTGTTCGGACAGGCGAACTCTGGAAACACCATATATTTT.

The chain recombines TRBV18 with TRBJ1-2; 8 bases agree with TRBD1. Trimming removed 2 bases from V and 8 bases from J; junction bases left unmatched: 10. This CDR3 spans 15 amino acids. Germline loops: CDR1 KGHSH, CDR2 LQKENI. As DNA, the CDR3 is TGTGCCAGCTCACCATCCCCTGGACAGGGCCGCGGCTACACCTTC. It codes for CASSPSPGQGRGYTF.

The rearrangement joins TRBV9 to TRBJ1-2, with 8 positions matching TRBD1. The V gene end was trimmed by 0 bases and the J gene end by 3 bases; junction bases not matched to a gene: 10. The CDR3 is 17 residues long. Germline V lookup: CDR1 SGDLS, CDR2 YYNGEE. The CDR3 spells CASSVEGTGGDYYGYTF. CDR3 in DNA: TGTGCCAGCAGCGTAGAAGGTACAGGGGGTGATTACTATGGCTACACCTTC.

The CDR3 bases are TGTGCCAGCCAAGCCCCAAACACCGGGGAGCTGTTTTTT. This translates into CASQAPNTGELFF. The chain couples TRBV19 to TRBJ2-2; D gene uncertain. The CDR3 contains 13 residues. Deletions cut 9 bases from V and 2 bases from J, with 10 bases between. Germline CDR1 LNHDA, CDR2 SQIVND (reference sequence).

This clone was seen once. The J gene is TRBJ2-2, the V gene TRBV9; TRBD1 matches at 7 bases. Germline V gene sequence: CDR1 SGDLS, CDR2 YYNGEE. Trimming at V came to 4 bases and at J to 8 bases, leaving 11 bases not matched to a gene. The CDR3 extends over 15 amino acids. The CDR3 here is CASSSTGTPRGELFF. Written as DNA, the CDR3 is TGTGCCAGCAGCTCGACAGGGACCCCTCGAGGGGAGCTGTTTTTT.

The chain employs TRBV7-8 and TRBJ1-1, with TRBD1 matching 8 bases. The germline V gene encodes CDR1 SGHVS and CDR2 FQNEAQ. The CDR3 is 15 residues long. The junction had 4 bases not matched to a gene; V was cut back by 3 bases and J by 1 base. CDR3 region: CASSFDRGGNTEAFF. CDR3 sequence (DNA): TGTGCCAGCAGCTTCGACAGGGGCGGGAACACTGAAGCTTTCTTT.

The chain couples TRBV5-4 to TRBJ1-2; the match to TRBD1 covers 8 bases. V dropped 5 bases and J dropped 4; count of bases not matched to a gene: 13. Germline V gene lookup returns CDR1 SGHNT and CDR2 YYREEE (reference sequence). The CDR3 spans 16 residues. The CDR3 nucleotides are TGTGCCAGCAGAAAGGGACAGGCGACCGAAATCTATGGCTACACCTTC. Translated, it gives CASRKGQATEIYGYTF.

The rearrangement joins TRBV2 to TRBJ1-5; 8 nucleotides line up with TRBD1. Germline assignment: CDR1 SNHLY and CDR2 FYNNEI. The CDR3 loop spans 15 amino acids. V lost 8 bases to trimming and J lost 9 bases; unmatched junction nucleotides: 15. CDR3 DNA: TGTGCCAGCGGAAAGGAACAGGGGGGCCTCTGGCCCCAGCATTTT. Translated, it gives CASGKEQGGLWPQHF.